One sample yielded the 17 T cell receptor beta chains listed below, sequenced in a study of T cells in localized non-small cell lung cancer. TCRdb keeps only in-frame clones here, not all; method: immunoSEQ multiplex PCR. The table records some 1,600 clones, 30% to 45% of them present only once. Sample: normal lung tissue next to the tumor, taken before any cancer treatment. All receptors come from a female donor over 55 with stage II squamous cell lung carcinoma.

This clone came up a few times. V gene TRBV30 combines with J gene TRBJ2-2; 7 bases align to TRBD1. CDR1 GTSNPN and CDR2 SVGIG come from the germline V gene (reference sequence). CDR3 length equals 14 residues. The J segment lost 3 bases and the V segment lost 3 bases, leaving 4 bases of the junction unmatched. CDR3 region: CAWSSGQHTGELFF. CDR3 DNA: TGTGCCTGGAGCTCGGGACAGCACACCGGGGAGCTGTTTTTT.

V and J are TRBV14 and TRBJ2-1; the D call may be TRBD1 or TRBD2 (5 bases each). The CDR3 has 13 residues. The V end was cut by 4 bases, the J end by 12 bases, with 16 bases between. Looked up from germline, CDR1 is SGHDN and CDR2 is FVKESK. CDR3 bases: TGTGCCAGCAGCCTCGGGGCCAGAGGTACGCAGTTCTTC. Translated: CASSLGARGTQFF.

In DNA form, the CDR3 reads TGCGCCAGCAGCCAAGATCAAGGGCTTGGAGGCTACACCTTC. It translates to CASSQDQGLGGYTF. The J gene is TRBJ1-2, the V gene TRBV1. TRBV1 is reported as a pseudogene. CDR3 length: 14 amino acids.

Sample share makes this clone medium-sized. This rearrangement joins TRBV12-2 to TRBJ2-5. TRBV12-2 is annotated as a pseudogene. The CDR3 consists of 14 residues. CDR3 in DNA: TGTGCCTCCAGAGGGGCACCCATGCGTGAGACCCAGTACTTC. Translating it yields CASRGAPMRETQYF.

This clone was seen only once. The V call is TRBV19, the J call TRBJ1-1; maybe TRBD1 (6 bases). The germline V gene encodes CDR1 LNHDA and CDR2 SQIVND (reference sequence). The CDR3 length is 15 residues. V lost 5 bases and J lost 5, with 18 bases in between. The CDR3 region is CASSPEDSPGTEAFF. DNA of the CDR3: TGTGCCAGTAGTCCGGAGGACAGCCCCGGGACTGAAGCTTTCTTT.

The V and J genes are TRBV28 and TRBJ2-5; 8 bases line up with TRBD2. J was trimmed by 3 bases and V by 4 bases; bases with no gene match: 10. In germline, CDR1 is MDHEN, CDR2 SYDVKM. This CDR3 is built from 16 residues. The CDR3 reads CASSSAGAGGKETQYF. The DNA for the CDR3 is TGTGCCAGCAGTTCTGCAGGGGCGGGGGGAAAAGAGACCCAGTACTTC.

By share of the sample, this clone is medium-sized. The V and J genes are TRBV6-8 and TRBJ2-7; TRBD1 might be the D (5 bases). V was pared by 6 bases and J by 2 bases, with 17 bases between. Germline V gene sequence: CDR1 MNHGY, CDR2 SAAAGT. The CDR3 spans 15 residues. CDR3 DNA sequence: TGTGCCAGCAGCCCCACTAACAGGATGACCTACGAGCAGTACTTC. Its protein product is CASSPTNRMTYEQYF.

V is TRBV18 and J is TRBJ2-7; the match to TRBD2 covers 9 bases. The CDR3 is 13 amino acids. Germline V CDR1 and CDR2: KGHSH, LQKENI. Trimming at V came to 3 bases and at J to 6 bases, leaving 3 bases not matched to a gene. In DNA form, the CDR3 reads TGTGCCAGCTCACCCGAGACTAGCGGCGAGCAGTACTTC. Its translation is CASSPETSGEQYF. Filled out from reference TRBV18 and TRBJ2-7, the complete variable domain reads NAGVMQNPRHLVRRRGQEARLRCSPMKGHSHVYWYRQLPEEGLKFMVYLQKENIIDESGMPKERFSAEFPKEGPSILRIQQVVRGDSAAYFCASSPETSGEQYFGPGTRLTVT.

Within the sample, this clone is medium-sized. The genes are TRBV11-3 and TRBJ2-3; 10 bases agree with TRBD2. The CDR3 runs to 16 residues. From germline, CDR1 is SGHNT and CDR2 YENEEA. V shed 5 bases, J shed 4 bases, and the junction held 9 bases outside the gene matches. As DNA, the CDR3 is TGTGCCAGCAGCCTACGGGTAGCGGGGGGCGCAGATACGCAGTATTTT. Translated, it gives CASSLRVAGGADTQYF.

Comments on this clone: A junction boundary mismatches the germline segment, possibly from a read error. J is TRBJ2-1 and V is TRBV14; 10 nucleotides align to TRBD1. Germline V gene data show CDR1 as SGHDN and CDR2 as FVKESK. This CDR3 has 16 amino acids. CDR3 region: CASSQDTGDRGSEQFF. In DNA, the CDR3 is TGTGCCAGCAGCCAAGATACGGGGGACAGGGGCTCTGAGCAATTCTTC.

This chain links TRBV6-8 with TRBJ1-2; TRBD1 might be the D (6 bases). Trimming pared 10 bases from V and 3 bases from J, leaving 21 bases between. From germline, CDR1 is MNHGY and CDR2 SAAAGT. The CDR3 spans 15 residues. CDR3 DNA sequence: TGTGCCATCATCAGGGACACTCATTGGGACTATGGCTACACCTTC. This codes for CAIIRDTHWDYGYTF.

Judged by abundance, this clone is medium-sized. The chain carries TRBV11-3 and TRBJ2-5, with D possibly called TRBD1 or TRBD2 (5 bases each). Per germline, CDR1 SGHNT and CDR2 YENEEA. The CDR3 extends over 15 amino acids. The V and J ends lost 0 bases and 5 bases respectively, with 13 bases between them. The CDR3 nucleotides are TGTGCCAGCAGCTTAGATGGGGCGGCGGGTGAGACCCAGTACTTC. This encodes CASSLDGAAGETQYF.

This clone ranks as medium-sized. This chain joins TRBV11-3 and TRBJ2-7, with D perhaps matching TRBD2 (6 bases). The V end was cut by 5 bases, the J end by 2 bases, with 16 bases between. The CDR3 totals 15 residues. Germline lookup yields CDR1 SGHNT and CDR2 YENEEA. In DNA, the CDR3 is TGTGCCAGCAGCCATTACCGGGACTCAACCTACGAGCAGTACTTC. Translation: CASSHYRDSTYEQYF.

The chain joins TRBV11-3 to TRBJ1-3; TRBD1 matches 7 bases. CDR3 length: 14 amino acids. The germline CDR1 and CDR2 sequences are SGHNT and YENEEA. J gave up 0 bases and V 6 bases, and 2 bases lay outside the gene matches. For the CDR3, the DNA is TGTGCCAGCAGAAGGACAGGCTCTGGAAACACCATATATTTT. Translated, it gives CASRRTGSGNTIYF. The full variable domain, rest sourced from reference TRBV11-3 and TRBJ1-3, is EAGVVQSPRYKIIEKKQPVAFWCNPISGHNTLYWYLQNLGQGPELLIRYENEEAVDDSQLPKDRFSAERLKGVDSTLKIQPAELGDSAVYLCASRRTGSGNTIYFGEGSWLTVV.

This clone was seen only a few times. The rearrangement links TRBV11-3 to TRBJ2-2; 7 bases are shared with TRBD1. The CDR3 covers 15 residues. Per the germline V gene, CDR1 is SGHNT and CDR2 is YENEEA. After removal of 2 bases from V and 6 bases from J, the junction contained 6 bases not matched to a gene. The CDR3, as DNA: TGTGCCAGCAGCTTATTGGAACAGGGGTCCGGGGAGCTGTTTTTT. This translates into CASSLLEQGSGELFF.

The V gene is TRBV19, the J gene TRBJ2-3; 15 nucleotides match TRBD2. Looked up from germline, CDR1 is LNHDA and CDR2 is SQIVND (reference sequence). The V and J ends lost 3 bases and 6 bases, in that order; junction bases with no gene match: 7. The CDR3 loop spans 17 amino acids. The CDR3 nucleotides read TGTGCCAGTAGTATCCCCGGGACTAGCGGGAGGATGGATACGCAGTATTTT. This encodes CASSIPGTSGRMDTQYF.

V gene TRBV28 combines with J gene TRBJ1-2; D is possibly TRBD1 (5 bases). The CDR3 is 13 residues long. Between the trimmed V and J ends, which lost 3 bases and 7 bases, there was a span of 12 bases. Germline CDR1 MDHEN, CDR2 SYDVKM. The CDR3 sequence is CASSFATRGGYTF. CDR3 coding DNA: TGTGCCAGCAGTTTTGCTACTAGGGGTGGCTACACCTTC.